Shown below are 6 T cell receptor beta chains from a single sample sequenced in a study of T-cell memory formation after mild COVID-19. TCRdb reprocessed the 5' RACE reads via MiXCR and lists one record per CDR3 protein. The data hold approximately 480,000 distinct CDR3 sequences, with 15% to 20% observed a single time. The sequenced sample consisted of PBMCs or a T cell subset sorted from them (not recorded which). These receptors were collected from an adult woman who had mild COVID-19 (a few samples of this study predate the infection). Cell type and time point are not known.

V usage is TRBV14 and J usage is TRBJ2-1, with D unclear. Germline CDR1 reads SGHDN; CDR2 reads FVKESK. CDR3 length: 15 residues. Trimming took off 3 bases at V and 8 bases at J, with 17 bases between the two ends. CDR3 in DNA: TGTGCCAGCAGCCACGGCCAGGACGGCCTCCATGAGCAGTTCTTC. Protein product: CASSHGQDGLHEQFF. Filled out from reference TRBV14 and TRBJ2-1, the complete variable domain reads EAGVTQFPSHSVIEKGQTVTLRCDPISGHDNLYWYRRVMGKEIKFLLHFVKESKQDESGMPNNRFLAERTGGTYSTLKVQPAELEDSGVYFCASSHGQDGLHEQFFGPGTRLTVL.

The sample holds a few counts of this clonotype. V gene TRBV11-3 combines with J gene TRBJ2-1; 8 bases agree with TRBD2. V lost 0 bases to trimming and J lost 3 bases; unmatched junction nucleotides: 1. Germline CDR1 reads SGHNT; CDR2 reads YENEEA. CDR3 size: 15 residues. CDR3 sequence: CASSLEAGVYNEQFF. The CDR3 nucleotides are TGTGCCAGCAGCTTAGAAGCGGGAGTCTACAATGAGCAGTTCTTC.

This clonotype was recorded many times. This sequence joins TRBV20-1 and TRBJ2-4, with TRBD1 identical over 9 bases. The CDR3 loop spans 15 amino acids. Germline trimming cut 1 base from V and 7 bases from J; bases unmatched to any gene: 8. Looked up from germline, CDR1 is DFQATT and CDR2 is SNEGSKA (reference sequence). The CDR3 sequence is CSARGGTGIGNIQYF. The CDR3 DNA follows: TGCAGTGCTAGAGGGGGGACAGGGATTGGGAACATTCAGTACTTC.

The chain joins TRBV6-2 or TRBV6-3 to TRBJ2-1; D gene ambiguous. Germline lookup yields CDR1 MNHEY and CDR2 SVGEGT. The CDR3 sequence is 12 residues long. The V gene lost 8 bases and the J gene lost 4 bases, with 9 bases spanning the gap. DNA of the CDR3: TGTGCCAGCCGAACTTCTTACAATGAGCAGTTCTTC. Translation gives CASRTSYNEQFF.

The rearrangement joins TRBV13 to TRBJ1-1; maybe TRBD1 (5 bases). The V and J ends lost 0 bases and 3 bases respectively, with 11 bases between them. CDR1 is PRHDT and CDR2 is FYEKMQ in the germline V gene (reference sequence). The CDR3 loop spans 15 amino acids. CDR3 amino acids: CASSLGGAGDTEAFF. CDR3 coding DNA: TGTGCCAGCAGCTTAGGCGGGGCGGGCGACACTGAAGCTTTCTTT. Full variable domain (remainder filled in from reference TRBV13 and TRBJ1-1): AAGVIQSPRHLIKEKRETATLKCYPIPRHDTVYWYQQGPGQDPQFLISFYEKMQSDKGSIPDRFSAQQFSDYHSELNMSSLELGDSALYFCASSLGGAGDTEAFFGQGTRLTVV.

The chain couples TRBV27 to TRBJ2-1; D unclear. The CDR3 is made up of 15 amino acids. Germline lookup yields CDR1 MNHEY and CDR2 SMNVEV (reference sequence). Trimming removed 2 bases from V and 3 bases from J, with 11 bases in between. The CDR3 DNA follows: TGTGCCAGCAGTTTACGTCCATCTATCTACAATGAGCAGTTCTTC. Translation gives CASSLRPSIYNEQFF.